This T cell receptor (beta chain) was obtained from a study of T-cell memory formation after mild COVID-19. Overall study: Clusters were largely donor specific.

TCRdb re-derived calls from the 5' RACE reads in MiXCR, one entry per CDR3 protein. The sample has 350,000 to 550,000 distinct CDR3 sequences, about 20% seen once. The V and J ends lost 4 bases and 9 bases respectively, with 13 bases between them. The CDR3 covers 13 residues. Germline V CDR1 and CDR2: MNHEY, SVGEGT. Material for sequencing was PBMCs or a T cell subset sorted from them (not recorded which). The chain employs TRBV6-2 or TRBV6-3 and TRBJ2-4; either TRBD1 or TRBD2 may supply D (5 bases each). The sequence came from a man aged 18 to 30 who had mild COVID-19 (a few samples of this study predate the infection). Cell type and time point are not known. The CDR3: CASSLPEGTIQYF. The CDR3 DNA is TGTGCCAGCAGTTTACCCGAAGGGACCATTCAGTACTTC.